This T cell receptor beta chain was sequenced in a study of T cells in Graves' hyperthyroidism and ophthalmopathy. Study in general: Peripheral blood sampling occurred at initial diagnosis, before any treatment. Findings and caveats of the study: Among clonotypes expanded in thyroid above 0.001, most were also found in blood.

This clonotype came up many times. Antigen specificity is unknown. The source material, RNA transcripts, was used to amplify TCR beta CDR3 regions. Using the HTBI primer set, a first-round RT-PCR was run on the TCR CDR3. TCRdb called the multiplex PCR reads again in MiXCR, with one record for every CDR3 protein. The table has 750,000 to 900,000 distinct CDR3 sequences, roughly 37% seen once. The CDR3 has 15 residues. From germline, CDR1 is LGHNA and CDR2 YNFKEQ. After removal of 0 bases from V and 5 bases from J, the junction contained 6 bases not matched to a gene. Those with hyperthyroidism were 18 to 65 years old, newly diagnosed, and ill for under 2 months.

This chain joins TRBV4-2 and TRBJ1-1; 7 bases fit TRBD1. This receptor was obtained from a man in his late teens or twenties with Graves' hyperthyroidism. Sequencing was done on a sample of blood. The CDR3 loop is CASSQEQGGLTEAFF. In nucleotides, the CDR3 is TGTGCCAGCAGCCAAGAGCAAGGGGGCCTGACTGAAGCTTTCTTT.